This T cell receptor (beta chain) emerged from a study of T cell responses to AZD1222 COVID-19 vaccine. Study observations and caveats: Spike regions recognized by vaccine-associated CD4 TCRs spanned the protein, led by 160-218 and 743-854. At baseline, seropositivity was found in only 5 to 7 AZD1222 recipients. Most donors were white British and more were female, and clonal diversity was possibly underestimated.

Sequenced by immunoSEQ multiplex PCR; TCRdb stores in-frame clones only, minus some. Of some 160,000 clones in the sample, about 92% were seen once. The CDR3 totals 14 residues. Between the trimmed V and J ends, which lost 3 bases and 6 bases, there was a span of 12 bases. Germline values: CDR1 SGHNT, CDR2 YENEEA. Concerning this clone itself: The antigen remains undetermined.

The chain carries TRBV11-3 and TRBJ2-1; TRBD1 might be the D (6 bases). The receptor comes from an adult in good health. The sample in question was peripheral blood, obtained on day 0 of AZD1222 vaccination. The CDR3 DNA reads TGTGCCAGCAGCTTGGGACACAGTCGCAATGAGCAGTTCTTC. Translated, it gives CASSLGHSRNEQFF.